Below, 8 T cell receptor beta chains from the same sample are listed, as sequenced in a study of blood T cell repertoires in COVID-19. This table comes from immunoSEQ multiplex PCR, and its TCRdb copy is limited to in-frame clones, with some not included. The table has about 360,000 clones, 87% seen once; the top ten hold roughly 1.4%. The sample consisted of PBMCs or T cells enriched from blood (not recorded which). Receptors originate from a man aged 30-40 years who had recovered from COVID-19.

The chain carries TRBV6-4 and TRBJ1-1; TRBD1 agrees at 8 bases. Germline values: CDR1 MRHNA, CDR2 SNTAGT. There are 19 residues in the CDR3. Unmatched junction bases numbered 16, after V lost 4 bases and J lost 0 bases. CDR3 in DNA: TGTGCCAGCAGTGCCCGTCCTGACAGGGGCCTCTCCATGAACACTGAAGCTTTCTTT. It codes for CASSARPDRGLSMNTEAFF.

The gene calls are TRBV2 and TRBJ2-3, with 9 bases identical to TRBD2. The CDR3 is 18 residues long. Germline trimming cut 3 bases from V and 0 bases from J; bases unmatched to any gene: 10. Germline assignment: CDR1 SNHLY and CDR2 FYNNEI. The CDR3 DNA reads TGTGCCAGCAGTGATCGGGGGGTAGCGGGGGTCAGCACAGATACGCAGTATTTT. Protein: CASSDRGVAGVSTDTQYF.

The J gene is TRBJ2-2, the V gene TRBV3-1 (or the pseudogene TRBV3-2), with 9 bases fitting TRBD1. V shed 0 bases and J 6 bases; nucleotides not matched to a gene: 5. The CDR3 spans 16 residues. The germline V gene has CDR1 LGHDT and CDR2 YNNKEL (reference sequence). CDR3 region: CASSQDHRGQAGELFF. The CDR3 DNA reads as TGTGCCAGCAGCCAAGATCACAGGGGGCAAGCCGGGGAGCTGTTTTTT.

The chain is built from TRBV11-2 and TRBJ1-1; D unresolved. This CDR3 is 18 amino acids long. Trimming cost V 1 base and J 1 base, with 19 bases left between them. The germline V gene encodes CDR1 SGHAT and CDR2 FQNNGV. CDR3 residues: CASSLGYLVLERNTEAFF. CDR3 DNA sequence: TGTGCCAGCAGCTTAGGGTATTTGGTGTTGGAGAGGAACACTGAAGCTTTCTTT.

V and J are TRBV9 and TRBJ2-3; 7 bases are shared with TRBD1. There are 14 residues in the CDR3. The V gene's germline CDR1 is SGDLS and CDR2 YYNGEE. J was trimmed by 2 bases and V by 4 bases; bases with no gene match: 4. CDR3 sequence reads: CASSSTGTTDTQYF. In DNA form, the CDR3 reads TGTGCCAGCAGCTCGACAGGGACCACAGATACGCAGTATTTT.

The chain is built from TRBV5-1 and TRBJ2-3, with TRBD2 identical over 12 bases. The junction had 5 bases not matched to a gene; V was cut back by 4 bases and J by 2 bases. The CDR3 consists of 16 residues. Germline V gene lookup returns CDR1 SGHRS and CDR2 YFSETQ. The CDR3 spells CASSPTSGGHTDTQYF. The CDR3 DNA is TGCGCCAGCAGCCCCACTAGCGGGGGGCACACAGATACGCAGTATTTT.

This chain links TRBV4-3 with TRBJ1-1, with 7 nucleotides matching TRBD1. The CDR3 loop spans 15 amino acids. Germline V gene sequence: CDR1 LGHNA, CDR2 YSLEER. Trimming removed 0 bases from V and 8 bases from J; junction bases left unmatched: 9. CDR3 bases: TGCGCCAGCAGCCAAGATTATATAGGGGGCGCGGAAGCTTTCTTT. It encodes CASSQDYIGGAEAFF.

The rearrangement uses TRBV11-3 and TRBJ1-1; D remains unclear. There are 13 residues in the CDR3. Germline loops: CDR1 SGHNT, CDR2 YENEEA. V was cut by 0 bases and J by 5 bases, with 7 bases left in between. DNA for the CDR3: TGTGCCAGCAGCTTAGACTCGGGGACTGAAGCTTTCTTT. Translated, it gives CASSLDSGTEAFF.